This paragraph covers one T cell receptor beta chain sequence. Germline-derived CDR1 and CDR2 are SEHNR and FQNEAQ (reference sequence). V shed 5 bases, J shed 8 bases, and the junction held 6 bases outside the gene matches. The length of the CDR3 is 13 residues. This sample is part of a study of blood T cell repertoires in COVID-19. On the study more broadly: Sites across the United States, Italy and Spain contributed samples from acute and convalescent COVID-19. Sample material is recorded as cDNA or gDNA derived from T cells, B-cell-depleted T cells, or PBMCs.

In the original processing: Amplification of reference gene primers was used by the study to estimate nucleated cell counts. Produced via immunoSEQ multiplex PCR; TCRdb's table is partial and in-frame only. For V, J and clone size, that table is used; D and trimming come from the DNA. The sample includes over 150,000 clones, 83% of them seen just once. The specimen was peripheral blood. The chain employs TRBV7-9 and TRBJ1-2; 9 bases fit TRBD1. The TCR originated in a woman of 80 years or more with acute or convalescent COVID-19. The CDR3 region has the DNA TGTGCCAGCAGCCGGACAGGGGTAGGCGGCTACACCTTC. As protein: CASSRTGVGGYTF. The entire variable domain, with the rest obtained from reference TRBV7-9 and TRBJ1-2, is as follows: DTGVSQNPRHKITKRGQNVTFRCDPISEHNRLYWYRQTLGQGPEFLTYFQNEAQLEKSRLLSDRFSAERPKGSFSTLEIQRTEQGDSAMYLCASSRTGVGGYTFGSGTRLTVV.